The clone carrying this T cell receptor beta chain was counted many times. Antigen specificity is unknown. The CDR3 loop spans 16 amino acids. Unmatched junction bases numbered 13, after V lost 6 bases and J lost 8 bases. CDR1 and CDR2 (germline): MDHEN, SYDVKM. Noted time point: persistent/refractory GD, antithyroid drugs over 5 years with positive TRAb. PBMC RNA served as the TCR library source. This entry is derived from a study of regulatory T cells in long-lasting Graves disease. Study results and caveats: Persistent Graves' disease cases displayed lower TCR diversity than newly diagnosed ones.

Construction of the TCR beta libraries employed iRepertoire HTBI primers in conjunction with Arm-PCR of CDR3 regions. TCRdb reprocessed the multiplex PCR reads with MiXCR, giving one entry per CDR3 protein. The table lists roughly 450,000 distinct CDR3 sequences, 22% of them singletons. The genes are TRBV28 and TRBJ1-2; TRBD1 agrees at 12 bases. The sequencing here drew on peripheral blood mononuclear cells (PBMCs), taken when the disease was refractory, from a patient treated with antithyroid drugs. The origin of this receptor is a female donor with Graves disease. The CDR3: CASSPSPGQGAFGYTF. The CDR3 DNA reads as TGTGCCAGCAGCCCCTCGCCGGGACAGGGGGCCTTCGGCTACACCTTC.